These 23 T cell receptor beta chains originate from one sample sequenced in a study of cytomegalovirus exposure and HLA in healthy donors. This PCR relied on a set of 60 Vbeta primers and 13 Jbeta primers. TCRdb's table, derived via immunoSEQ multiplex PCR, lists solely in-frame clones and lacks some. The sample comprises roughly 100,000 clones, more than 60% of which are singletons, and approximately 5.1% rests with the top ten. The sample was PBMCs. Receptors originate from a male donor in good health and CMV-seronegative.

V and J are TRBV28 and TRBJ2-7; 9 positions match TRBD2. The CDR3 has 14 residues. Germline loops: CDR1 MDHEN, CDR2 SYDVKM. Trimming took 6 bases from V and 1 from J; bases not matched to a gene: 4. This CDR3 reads CASRAGGLSYEQYF. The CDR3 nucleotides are TGTGCCAGCAGAGCGGGAGGCCTTTCCTACGAGCAGTACTTC.

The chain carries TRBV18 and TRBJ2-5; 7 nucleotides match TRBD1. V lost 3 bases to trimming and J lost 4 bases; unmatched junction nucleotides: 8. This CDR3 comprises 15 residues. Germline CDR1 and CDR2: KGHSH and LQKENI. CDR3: CASSPRQGVRETQYF. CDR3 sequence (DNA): TGTGCCAGCTCACCGCGACAGGGAGTTCGAGAGACCCAGTACTTC.

Here the CDR3 DNA reads TGTGCCAGCAGCTCTGTAACCGGGACAAAGAACACTGAAGCTTTCTTT. It is translated as CASSSVTGTKNTEAFF. The chain links TRBV7-9 to TRBJ1-1; a possible D gene is TRBD1 (6 bases). The germline V gene encodes CDR1 SEHNR and CDR2 FQNEAQ (reference sequence). V lost 4 bases, J lost 1 base, and 16 bases lay in between. The CDR3 is 16 residues long.

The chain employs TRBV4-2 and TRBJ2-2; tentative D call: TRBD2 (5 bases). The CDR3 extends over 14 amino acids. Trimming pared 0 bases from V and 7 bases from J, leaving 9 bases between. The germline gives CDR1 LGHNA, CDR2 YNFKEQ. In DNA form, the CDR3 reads TGTGCCAGCAGCCAAGATCGCCGGGGCGGGGAGCTGTTTTTT. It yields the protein CASSQDRRGGELFF.

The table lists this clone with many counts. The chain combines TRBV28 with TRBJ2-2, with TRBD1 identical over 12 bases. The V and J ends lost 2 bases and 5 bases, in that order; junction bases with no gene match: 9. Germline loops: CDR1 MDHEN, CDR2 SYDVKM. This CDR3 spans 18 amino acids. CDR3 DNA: TGTGCCAGCAGTTTAAACCGGGACAGGGGGCGCTGGACCGGGGAGCTGTTTTTT. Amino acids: CASSLNRDRGRWTGELFF.

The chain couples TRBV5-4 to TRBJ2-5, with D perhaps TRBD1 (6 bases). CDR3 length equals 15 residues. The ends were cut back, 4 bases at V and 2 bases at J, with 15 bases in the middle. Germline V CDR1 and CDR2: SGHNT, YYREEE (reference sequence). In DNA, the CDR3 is TGTGCCAGCAGCCCTACCGGACAGAGACAAGAGACCCAGTACTTC. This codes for CASSPTGQRQETQYF. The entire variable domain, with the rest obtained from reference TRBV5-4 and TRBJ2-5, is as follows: ETGVTQSPTHLIKTRGQQVTLRCSSQSGHNTVSWYQQALGQGPQFIFQYYREEENGRGNFPPRFSGLQFPNYSSELNVNALELDDSALYLCASSPTGQRQETQYFGPGTRLLVL.

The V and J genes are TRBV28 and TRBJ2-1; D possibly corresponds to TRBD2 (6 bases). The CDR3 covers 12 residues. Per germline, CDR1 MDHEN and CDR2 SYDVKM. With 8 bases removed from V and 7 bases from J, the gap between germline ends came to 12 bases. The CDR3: CASGIAANEQFF. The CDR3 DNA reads TGTGCCAGCGGGATAGCGGCTAATGAGCAGTTCTTC.

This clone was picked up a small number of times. CDR3 amino acids: CASSFTSGAGELFF. CDR3 sequence (DNA): TGTGCCAGCAGCTTTACTAGCGGGGCCGGGGAGCTGTTTTTT. The rearrangement links TRBV7-3 to TRBJ2-2; TRBD2 aligns across 10 bases. With 3 bases clipped from V and 6 bases from J, the junction kept 1 base outside the gene matches. This CDR3 is 14 amino acids long. The V gene's germline CDR1 is SGHTA and CDR2 FQGTGA.

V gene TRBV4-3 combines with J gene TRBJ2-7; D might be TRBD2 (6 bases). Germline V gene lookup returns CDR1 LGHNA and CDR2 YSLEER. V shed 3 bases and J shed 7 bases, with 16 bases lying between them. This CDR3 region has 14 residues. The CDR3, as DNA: TGCGCCAGCAGCCAGGAGGGATTCACGGGGGAGCAGTACTTC. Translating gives CASSQEGFTGEQYF.

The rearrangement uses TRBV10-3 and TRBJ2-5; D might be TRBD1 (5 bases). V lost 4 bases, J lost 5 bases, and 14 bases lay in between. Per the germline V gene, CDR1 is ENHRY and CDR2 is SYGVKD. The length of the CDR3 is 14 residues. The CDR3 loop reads CAISVEGVGETQYF. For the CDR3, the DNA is TGTGCCATCAGTGTTGAAGGGGTTGGGGAGACCCAGTACTTC.

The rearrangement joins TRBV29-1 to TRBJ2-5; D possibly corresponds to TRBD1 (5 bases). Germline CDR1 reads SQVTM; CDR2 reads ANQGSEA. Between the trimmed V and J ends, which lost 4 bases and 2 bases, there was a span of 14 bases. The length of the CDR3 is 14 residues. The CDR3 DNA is TGCAGCGTTGTGGGGCGCCTGGCGCAAGAGACCCAGTACTTC. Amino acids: CSVVGRLAQETQYF.

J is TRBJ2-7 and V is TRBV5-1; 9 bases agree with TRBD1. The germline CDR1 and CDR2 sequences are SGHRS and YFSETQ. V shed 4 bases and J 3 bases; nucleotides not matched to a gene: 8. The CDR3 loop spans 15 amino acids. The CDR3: CASSPIGTGNYEQYF. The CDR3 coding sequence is TGCGCCAGCAGCCCCATTGGGACAGGGAACTACGAGCAGTACTTC.

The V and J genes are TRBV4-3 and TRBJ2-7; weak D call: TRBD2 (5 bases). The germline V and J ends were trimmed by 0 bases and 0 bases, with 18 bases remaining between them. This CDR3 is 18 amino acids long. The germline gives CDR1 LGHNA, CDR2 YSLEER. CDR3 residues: CASSQDAGGAQSSYEQYF. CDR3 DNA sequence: TGCGCCAGCAGCCAAGATGCGGGCGGCGCGCAGAGCTCCTACGAGCAGTACTTC.

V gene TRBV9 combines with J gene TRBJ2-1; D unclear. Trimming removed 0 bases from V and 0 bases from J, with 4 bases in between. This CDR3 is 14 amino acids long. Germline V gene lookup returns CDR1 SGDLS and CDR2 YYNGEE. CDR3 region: CASSVGDSYNEQFF. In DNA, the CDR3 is TGTGCCAGCAGCGTAGGAGACTCCTACAATGAGCAGTTCTTC.

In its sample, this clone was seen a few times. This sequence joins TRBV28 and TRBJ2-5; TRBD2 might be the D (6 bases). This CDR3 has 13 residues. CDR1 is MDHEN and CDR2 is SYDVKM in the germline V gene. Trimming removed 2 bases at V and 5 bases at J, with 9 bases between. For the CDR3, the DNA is TGTGCCAGCAGTTTAAGCGGGCAGGAGACCCAGTACTTC. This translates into CASSLSGQETQYF.

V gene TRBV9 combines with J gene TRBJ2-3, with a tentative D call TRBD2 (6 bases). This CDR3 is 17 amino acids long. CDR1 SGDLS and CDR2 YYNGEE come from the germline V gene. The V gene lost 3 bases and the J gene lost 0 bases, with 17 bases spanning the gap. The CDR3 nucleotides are TGTGCCAGCAGCGAAACCGGGACTCTATCTAGCACAGATACGCAGTATTTT. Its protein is CASSETGTLSSTDTQYF.

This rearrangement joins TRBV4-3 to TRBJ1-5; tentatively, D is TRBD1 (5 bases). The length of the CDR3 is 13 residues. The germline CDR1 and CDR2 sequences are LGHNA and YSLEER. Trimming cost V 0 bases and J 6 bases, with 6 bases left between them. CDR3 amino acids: CASSQDRAQPQHF. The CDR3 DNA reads TGCGCCAGCAGCCAAGACAGGGCTCAGCCCCAGCATTTT.

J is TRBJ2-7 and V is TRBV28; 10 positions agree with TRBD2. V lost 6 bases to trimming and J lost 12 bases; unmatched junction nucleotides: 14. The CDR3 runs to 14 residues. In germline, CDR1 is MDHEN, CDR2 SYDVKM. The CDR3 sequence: CASRGVGLAGVSYF. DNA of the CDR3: TGTGCCAGCAGAGGCGTAGGGCTAGCGGGAGTCTCGTACTTC.

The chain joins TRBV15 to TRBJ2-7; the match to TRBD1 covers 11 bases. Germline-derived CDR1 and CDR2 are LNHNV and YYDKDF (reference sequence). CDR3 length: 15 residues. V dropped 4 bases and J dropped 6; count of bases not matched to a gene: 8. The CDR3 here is CATSTEDRGRSEQYF. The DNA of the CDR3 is TGTGCCACCAGCACAGAGGACAGGGGGCGAAGCGAGCAGTACTTC.

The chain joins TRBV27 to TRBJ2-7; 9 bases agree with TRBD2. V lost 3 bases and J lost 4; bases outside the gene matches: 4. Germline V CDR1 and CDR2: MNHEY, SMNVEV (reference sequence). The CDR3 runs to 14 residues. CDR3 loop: CASSFSGRGYEQYF. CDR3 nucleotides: TGTGCCAGCAGTTTTAGCGGGAGAGGGTACGAGCAGTACTTC.

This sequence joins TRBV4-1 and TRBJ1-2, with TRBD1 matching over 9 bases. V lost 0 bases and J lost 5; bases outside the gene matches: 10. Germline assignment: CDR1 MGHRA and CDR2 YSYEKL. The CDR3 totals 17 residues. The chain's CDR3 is CASSQDKGDRVKYGYTF. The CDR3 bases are TGCGCCAGCAGCCAAGATAAAGGGGACAGGGTAAAGTATGGCTACACCTTC.

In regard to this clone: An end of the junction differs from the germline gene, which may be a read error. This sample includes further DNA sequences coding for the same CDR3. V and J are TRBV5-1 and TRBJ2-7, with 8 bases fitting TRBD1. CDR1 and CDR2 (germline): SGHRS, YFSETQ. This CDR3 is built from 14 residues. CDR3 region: CASSRDRGTIEQYF. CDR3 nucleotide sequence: TGTGCCAGCAGCCGAGACAGGGGAACCATCGAGCAGTACTTC.

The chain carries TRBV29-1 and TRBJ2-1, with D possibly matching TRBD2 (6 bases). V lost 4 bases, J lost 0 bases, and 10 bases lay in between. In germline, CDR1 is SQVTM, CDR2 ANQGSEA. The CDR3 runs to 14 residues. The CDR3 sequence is CSVVGGSSYNEQFF. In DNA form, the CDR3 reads TGCAGCGTTGTAGGAGGGAGCTCCTACAATGAGCAGTTCTTC.